This TCR beta chain was sequenced during a study of blood T cell repertoires in COVID-19. Across the whole study: Samples representing acute and convalescent COVID-19 were sourced from the United States, Italy and Spain. Nucleic acid was either cDNA or gDNA, and it came from T cells, B-cell-depleted T cells, or PBMCs.

Original processing notes: Amplification of reference gene primers was used by the study to estimate nucleated cell counts. Sequencing used immunoSEQ multiplex PCR; TCRdb keeps in-frame clones, though not all of them. That table supplies the V and J calls and clone size; D and trimming were determined from the DNA. Of some 74,000 clones in the sample, roughly 80% were seen once. This CDR3 has 14 amino acids. CDR1 is SGHTA, CDR2 FQGTGA, per germline. V trimming: 2 bases; J trimming: 5 bases; junction bases outside the gene matches: 3. This chain uses TRBV7-3 with TRBJ2-5; the match to TRBD2 covers 9 bases. The TCR originated in a human donor in a cohort sampled during active COVID-19. Specimen: peripheral blood. The CDR3 sequence: CASSLAGGHETQYF. CDR3 nucleotide sequence: TGTGCCAGCAGCTTAGCGGGGGGGCATGAGACCCAGTACTTC.